This paragraph reports one T cell receptor (beta chain). Since a much larger clone is just one base distant, this may be a read error. CDR3 length: 14 residues. Per the germline V gene, CDR1 is SGHRS and CDR2 is YFSETQ. The sample comes from a study of T cells in Graves' hyperthyroidism and ophthalmopathy. What was amplified from RNA transcripts were TCR beta CDR3 regions. The study used the HTBI primer set for a first-round RT-PCR of the TCR CDR3. Each CDR3 protein gets one entry after TCRdb re-called the multiplex PCR reads with MiXCR. The repertoire has about 700,000 distinct CDR3 sequences, 40% to 55% of them found once; the top ten carry 6.5% to 9%. Any patient presenting with uncontrolled infection, other autoimmune disease, pregnancy or lactation was left out.

The sequenced sample consisted of peripheral blood or thyroid tissue (not recorded which). The source is an adult man with Graves' disease, either hyperthyroidism or ophthalmopathy (not recorded which). The V call is TRBV5-1, the J call TRBJ1-1; possible D gene TRBD1, 5 bases. The CDR3 reads CTSSISTANTEAFF. CDR3 sequence (DNA): TGCACCAGCAGCATATCGACAGCGAACACTGAAGCTTTCTTT.